This TCR beta chain originates from a study of CD8+ T cells in alopecia areata. Across the study: Tofacitinib continued for 6 to 18 months and was then withheld for 6 months.

cDNA serving as the sequencing template came from extracted, reverse transcribed RNA. Profiling relied on immunoSEQ multiplex PCR, and the TCRdb table lists in-frame clones only, not all of them. The sample lists about 180,000 clones; about 61% were seen once. To note about this clone: What it recognizes is unknown.

Whole-study findings and limits: Sequencing of scalp samples also includes resident alphabeta T cells from normal skin.

Treatment in this sample: oral pan-JAK inhibitor, 5-10 mg twice daily. This clonotype was sampled from a human donor with alopecia areata. The sequenced sample was CD4+ T cells sorted from blood, obtained at roughly week 58, from a patient treated with tofacitinib.

The CDR3 DNA reads TGTGCCAGCAGTGAATTTGACAGGGATGGCTACGAGCAGTACTTC. Translated: CASSEFDRDGYEQYF. This sequence joins TRBV25-1 and TRBJ2-7, with 7 bases lining up with TRBD1. Germline values: CDR1 MGHDK, CDR2 SYGVNS. There are 15 residues in the CDR3. Germline trimming cut 1 base from V and 3 bases from J; bases unmatched to any gene: 6.